The clone carrying this T cell receptor beta chain was observed once. These data belong to a study of control samples from healthy donors and cancer patients. Clones were sequenced by immunoSEQ multiplex PCR, and TCRdb holds only the in-frame ones, with some missing. The data show approximately 150,000 clones, around 90% seen once. The V segment lost 4 bases and the J segment 7 bases; nucleotides outside the gene matches: 8. The CDR3 runs to 13 residues. The sample was blood. V is TRBV5-3 and J is TRBJ2-7; TRBD1 aligns across 7 bases. TRBV5-3 qualifies as an ORF whose function is uncertain. The clonotype comes from a man aged 25-40 years in good health. CDR3 protein: CARSGTAIGEQYF. The DNA for the CDR3 is TGTGCCAGAAGCGGGACAGCTATAGGAGAGCAGTACTTC.